The next 25 T cell receptor beta chains were all read from a single sample in a study of shared clonotypes between healthy human individuals. TCRdb's copy holds only in-frame clones and misses some; the assay was immunoSEQ multiplex PCR. This sample has nearly 1,000,000 clones, with more than 75% found just once. Material: memory CD4+ T cells sorted from blood. As for subset: CD45RA-negative fraction. The receptor source for this set is a man aged 18 to 29 in good health.

V gene TRBV6-1 combines with J gene TRBJ1-1, with D possibly being TRBD1 (6 bases). Trimming left V 6 bases short and J 2 bases short, with 10 bases between. This CDR3 spans 13 amino acids. The germline V gene has CDR1 MNHNS and CDR2 SASEGT. CDR3 bases: TGTGCCAGCAGAGGGGGGGAAAACACTGAAGCTTTCTTT. Its protein product is CASRGGENTEAFF.

This clone was detected a few times. This sequence joins TRBV6-5 and TRBJ1-1; no reliable D call. Germline V lookup: CDR1 MNHEY, CDR2 SVGAGI. This CDR3 has 12 residues. V gave up 8 bases and J gave up 0 bases, with 7 bases separating them. The CDR3 sequence: CASGWLNTEAFF. In DNA, the CDR3 is TGTGCCAGCGGTTGGTTGAACACTGAAGCTTTCTTT.

This clone has only a few counts. CDR3 DNA: TGTGCCAGCGCAGGACTAGCTTACGAGCAGTACTTC. This sequence encodes CASAGLAYEQYF. V usage is TRBV2 and J usage is TRBJ2-7, with TRBD2 identical over 8 bases. The germline CDR1 and CDR2 sequences are SNHLY and FYNNEI. J gave up 4 bases and V 8 bases, and 4 bases lay outside the gene matches. The CDR3 is made up of 12 amino acids.

On this clone itself: At the DNA level, this CDR3 is encoded by other sequences in the same sample as well. This CDR3 reads CASSAPSTDTQYF. CDR3 nucleotide sequence: TGCGCCAGCAGCGCCCCTAGCACAGATACGCAGTATTTT. The chain employs TRBV5-1 and TRBJ2-3; D gene unclear. Trimming left V 4 bases short and J 0 bases short, with 6 bases between. The CDR3 covers 13 residues. Germline CDR1 is SGHRS and CDR2 is YFSETQ.

The rearrangement joins TRBV6-5 to TRBJ2-3, with D unclear. The V gene lost 1 base and the J gene lost 6 bases, with 2 bases spanning the gap. Germline lookup yields CDR1 MNHEY and CDR2 SVGAGI. CDR3 length equals 11 residues. This CDR3 reads CASSYFDTQYF. The CDR3 region has the DNA TGTGCCAGCAGTTACTTTGATACGCAGTATTTT.

This chain joins TRBV6-5 and TRBJ2-7, with D possibly matching TRBD1 (5 bases). V lost 7 bases, J lost 13 bases, and 17 bases lay in between. The germline V gene encodes CDR1 MNHEY and CDR2 SVGAGI. The CDR3 covers 11 residues. CDR3 DNA: TGTGCCAGCAACGATCGACAGTTAATATACTTC. Translation: CASNDRQLIYF.

This clone showed up just once. The CDR3 loop is CASIVSGVSTNEKLFF. Written as DNA, the CDR3 is TGTGCCAGTATCGTTTCGGGTGTGTCGACTAATGAAAAACTGTTTTTT. J is TRBJ1-4 and V is TRBV19, with D unresolved. The CDR3 is made up of 16 amino acids. Trimming left V 7 bases short and J 2 bases short, with 17 bases between. Per the germline V gene, CDR1 is LNHDA and CDR2 is SQIVND (reference sequence).

The chain uses TRBV5-5 and TRBJ1-1; D perhaps matches TRBD1 (5 bases). Germline CDR1 SGHKS, CDR2 YYEKEE (reference sequence). The CDR3 is 16 amino acids. The germline V and J ends were trimmed by 6 bases and 1 base, with 19 bases remaining between them. DNA of the CDR3: TGTGCCAGCAACAATTTGGCCCGGGGCGGGAACACTGAAGCTTTCTTT. Its protein product is CASNNLARGGNTEAFF.

This sequence joins TRBV7-2 and TRBJ2-1; no clear D. V was pared by 0 bases and J by 3 bases, with 3 bases between. CDR1 and CDR2 from the germline V gene are SGHTA and FQGNSA. This CDR3 comprises 13 residues. The DNA for the CDR3 is TGTGCCAGCAGCTTAGCCCGCTACAATGAGCAGTTCTTC. Protein: CASSLARYNEQFF. Filled out from reference TRBV7-2 and TRBJ2-1, the complete variable domain reads GAGVSQSPSNKVTEKGKDVELRCDPISGHTALYWYRQSLGQGLEFLIYFQGNSAPDKSGLPSDRFSAERTGGSVSTLTIQRTQQEDSAVYLCASSLARYNEQFFGPGTRLTVL.

There are a few counts of this clone. The rearrangement uses TRBV5-1 and TRBJ2-7; 7 bases map to TRBD2. Germline trimming cut 0 bases from V and 2 bases from J; bases unmatched to any gene: 11. Germline V gene sequence: CDR1 SGHRS, CDR2 YFSETQ. The CDR3 is 17 residues long. The CDR3: CASSLEGGSFTTYEQYF. The CDR3 DNA reads as TGCGCCAGCAGCTTGGAGGGCGGGAGCTTTACTACCTACGAGCAGTACTTC.

This clone was picked up one time. This chain connects TRBV18 to TRBJ2-7, with D perhaps TRBD1 or TRBD2 (5 bases each). The CDR3 totals 13 residues. Germline V gene lookup returns CDR1 KGHSH and CDR2 LQKENI. The V end lost 3 bases, the J end lost 4 bases, and 10 bases lay between the germline ends. Written as DNA, the CDR3 is TGTGCCAGCTCACCGGCGAGGGGTTACGAGCAGTACTTC. This gives the protein CASSPARGYEQYF.

The chain links TRBV6-4 to TRBJ2-3, with 8 bases matching TRBD2. Germline CDR1 and CDR2: MRHNA and SNTAGT. This CDR3 is 15 amino acids long. The J segment lost 2 bases and the V segment lost 4 bases, leaving 5 bases of the junction unmatched. The CDR3 region has the DNA TGTGCCAGCAGTGTGGTAGCGGGGCACACAGATACGCAGTATTTT. It yields the protein CASSVVAGHTDTQYF.

This clone has a single count. This sequence joins TRBV5-1 and TRBJ2-6; no firm D call. The CDR3 runs 11 residues. The ends were cut back, 0 bases at V and 10 bases at J, with 2 bases in the middle. Germline V gives CDR1 SGHRS, CDR2 YFSETQ. The CDR3 region has the DNA TGCGCCAGCAGCTTGGCAAACGTCCTGACTTTC. Its protein product is CASSLANVLTF.

The gene calls are TRBV6-5 and TRBJ2-7; 11 positions match TRBD2. Germline V gene data show CDR1 as MNHEY and CDR2 as SVGAGI. Trimming removed 0 bases from V and 2 bases from J; junction bases left unmatched: 3. The CDR3 sequence is 16 residues long. The DNA for the CDR3 is TGTGCCAGCAGTTACTCTCTAGCGGGGGGTACCTACGAGCAGTACTTC. Protein product: CASSYSLAGGTYEQYF.

The V call is TRBV15, the J call TRBJ2-1; D assignment may be TRBD1 or TRBD2 (5 bases each). Per germline, CDR1 LNHNV and CDR2 YYDKDF (reference sequence). Trimming cost V 1 base and J 0 bases, with 10 bases left between them. The CDR3 runs to 16 residues. Written as DNA, the CDR3 is TGTGCCACCAGCAGAGGAAGTGGGGGCTCCTACAATGAGCAGTTCTTC. Translated: CATSRGSGGSYNEQFF.

This chain links TRBV6-1 with TRBJ1-4; 7 nucleotides match TRBD1. Trimming removed 8 bases from V and 7 bases from J; junction bases left unmatched: 10. The CDR3 has 14 residues. CDR1 and CDR2 (germline): MNHNS, SASEGT. The CDR3 DNA follows: TGTGCCAGCCGCAGGAGGGGGCTTAGTGAAAAACTGTTTTTT. Amino acid sequence: CASRRRGLSEKLFF.

About this clone itself: Germline is not matched at one junction end, which may reflect a read error. Other DNA sequences in the sample encode the same CDR3. The chain is built from TRBV2 and TRBJ2-1; 8 bases match TRBD1. Per germline, CDR1 SNHLY and CDR2 FYNNEI. CDR3 length: 15 amino acids. The CDR3 DNA is TGTGCTAGCAGTGAACAGGGGGGCTCCTACAATGAGCAGTTCTTC. Translating gives CASSEQGGSYNEQFF. Full variable domain (rest looked up from reference TRBV2 and TRBJ2-1): EPEVTQTPSHQVTQMGQEVILRCVPISNHLYFYWYRQILGQKVEFLVSFYNNEISEKSEIFDDQFSVERPDGSNFTLKIRSTKLEDSAMYFCASSEQGGSYNEQFFGPGTRLTVL.

The J gene is TRBJ2-3, the V gene TRBV7-2; D is undetermined. The length of the CDR3 is 16 residues. V was trimmed by 2 bases and J by 0 bases, leaving 12 bases between them. Germline V gene lookup returns CDR1 SGHTA and CDR2 FQGNSA. In nucleotides, the CDR3 is TGTGCCAGCAGCTTATTTTCGACTTTTAGCACAGATACGCAGTATTTT. Translating it yields CASSLFSTFSTDTQYF.

J is TRBJ2-7 and V is TRBV7-2; D unclear. V gave up 5 bases and J gave up 4 bases, with 9 bases separating them. CDR3 length equals 12 residues. Per the germline V gene, CDR1 is SGHTA and CDR2 is FQGNSA. The CDR3 reads CASSHSRYEQYF. In DNA, the CDR3 is TGTGCCAGCAGCCACTCCAGGTACGAGCAGTACTTC.

This clone was observed at least ten times. The chain uses TRBV10-3 and TRBJ2-3; D gene unclear. V gave up 2 bases and J gave up 5 bases, with 11 bases separating them. The CDR3 length is 14 residues. Germline loops: CDR1 ENHRY, CDR2 SYGVKD. The CDR3 region is CAISEKSAGDTQYF. CDR3 in DNA: TGTGCCATCAGTGAGAAAAGCGCCGGAGATACGCAGTATTTT.

This sequence joins TRBV5-4 and TRBJ2-7; 9 bases agree with TRBD1. The CDR3 spans 15 residues. The V and J ends lost 4 bases and 6 bases, in that order; junction bases with no gene match: 11. Germline V gene data show CDR1 as SGHNT and CDR2 as YYREEE (reference sequence). The CDR3 sequence: CASSGPGQGSIEQYF. DNA for the CDR3: TGTGCCAGCAGCGGGCCCGGACAGGGGTCCATCGAGCAGTACTTC.

The V call is TRBV30, the J call TRBJ2-7, with 10 positions matching TRBD2. CDR3 size: 12 residues. V lost 8 bases and J lost 3; bases outside the gene matches: 4. Germline V gives CDR1 GTSNPN, CDR2 SVGIG (reference sequence). The CDR3 spells CAQGLANYEQYF. Here the CDR3 DNA reads TGTGCCCAGGGACTAGCGAACTACGAGCAGTACTTC.

The chain combines TRBV9 with TRBJ2-7; D remains ambiguous. Germline-derived CDR1 and CDR2 are SGDLS and YYNGEE. The ends were cut back, 0 bases at V and 2 bases at J, with 9 bases in the middle. The CDR3 length is 14 residues. CDR3 sequence: CASSVDGRTYEQYF. The DNA of the CDR3 is TGTGCCAGCAGCGTAGACGGGCGAACCTACGAGCAGTACTTC.

This clone was detected once. The chain employs TRBV5-4 and TRBJ2-4; TRBD1 aligns across 9 bases. Germline V gene sequence: CDR1 SGHNT, CDR2 YYREEE (reference sequence). The CDR3 is 18 amino acids. V dropped 2 bases and J dropped 1; count of bases not matched to a gene: 10. The CDR3 region is CASSFPGQGGIAKNIQYF. The CDR3 DNA reads as TGTGCCAGCAGCTTCCCGGGACAGGGTGGAATTGCCAAAAACATTCAGTACTTC.

In its sample, this clone was seen a few times. Other nucleotide sequences from this sample produce the same CDR3. This sequence joins TRBV20-1 and TRBJ2-5; D remains ambiguous. This CDR3 spans 11 amino acids. V lost 2 bases and J lost 5, with 6 bases in between. Germline V lookup: CDR1 DFQATT, CDR2 SNEGSKA (reference sequence). This CDR3 reads CSARPQETQYF. The CDR3 DNA is TGCAGTGCTAGACCCCAGGAGACCCAGTACTTC.